This TCR beta chain was recovered during a study of vaccination effects on CD4 cells after COVID-19. Comments on this clone: Its matching antigen is unknown.

Sequencing was preceded by expansion of antigen-specific CD4+ T cells with viral peptide pools in the ViraFEST assay. Around day 10 of culture, CD4+ T cells were separated out. Using immunoSEQ multiplex PCR, the repertoire was profiled, and TCRdb retains in-frame clones only, with some absent. The sample comprises about 60,000 clones, roughly 76% of which are singletons, and over 2% rests with the top ten. The TCR comes from a human donor who received a COVID-19 vaccine. The specimen was CD4+ T cells from PBMCs cultured with HCoV-229E spike peptides, collected before COVID-19 vaccination.

The CDR3 region is CASRKAGRGGEKLFF. As DNA, the CDR3 is TGTGCCAGCAGAAAAGCTGGCAGGGGTGGTGAAAAACTGTTTTTT. This chain uses TRBV21-1 with TRBJ1-4; the table names TRBD1, a call not compared with the DNA. TRBV21-1 is annotated as a pseudogene. The CDR3 totals 15 residues.